The T cell receptor beta chain described here comes from a study of blood T cell repertoires in COVID-19. Background on the study: COVID-19 samples, acute and convalescent, were from the United States, Italy and Spain. The cDNA or gDNA used as material had been derived from T cells, B-cell-depleted T cells, or PBMCs.

Measured with immunoSEQ multiplex PCR; TCRdb has only the in-frame clones, and not every one. The data contain some 220,000 clones, about four fifths of them seen just once; the ten biggest clones take up about 2.9%. Germline V CDR1 and CDR2: SGHDN, FVKESK. J was trimmed by 6 bases and V by 4 bases; bases with no gene match: 5. This CDR3 is 14 amino acids long. This clonotype was obtained from a woman in her thirties who had recovered from COVID-19. This chain connects TRBV14 to TRBJ2-2; 7 bases are shared with TRBD1. The sample taken for sequencing was peripheral blood. CDR3: CASSLYTGAGELFF. The CDR3 coding sequence is TGTGCCAGCAGCCTTTATACAGGGGCCGGGGAGCTGTTTTTT.